Listed below are T cell receptor beta chains from one sample, sequenced in a study of shared T cell receptors in the human thymus. Profiled with immunoSEQ multiplex PCR; TCRdb holds only in-frame clones, not every one. The table has roughly 560,000 clones, approximately 80% seen once. These data were also reused for a study on human thymus T cells.

Sequences were obtained from thymocytes. The source of these receptors is a boy under three years old with a congenital heart defect. The CDR3 runs from the conserved cysteine through the conserved F or W. The order of the fields is J gene, clone size, V gene, D gene, CDR3 DNA, CDR3 protein. A D gene is named only where the DNA matches it firmly. Size tells how often a clone was seen (once, few, many) or the class of an expanded clone, and some rows leave it out.

j_gene: TRBJ2-3
abundance: NA
v_gene: TRBV5-6
d_gene: TRBD1
CDR3nt: TGTGCCAGCAGGGCCAGGGACAGGGGGCTTTCAGATACGCAGTATTTT
CDR3aa: CASRARDRGLSDTQYF

j_gene: TRBJ1-1
abundance: NA
v_gene: TRBV15
d_gene: TRBD1
CDR3nt: TGTGCCACCAGCCCGTCAAGACAGGGTTGGGCTGAAGCTTTCTTT
CDR3aa: CATSPSRQGWAEAFF

j_gene: TRBJ2-3
abundance: NA
v_gene: TRBV5-1
d_gene: NA
CDR3nt: TGCGCCAGCAGCTTGGGCGCTAGCTTGTCCACAGATACGCAGTATTTT
CDR3aa: CASSLGASLSTDTQYF

j_gene: TRBJ1-3
abundance: NA
v_gene: TRBV29-1
d_gene: TRBD1
CDR3nt: TGCAGCGTTGGGGACAGGGGCTGTGGAAACACCATATATTTT
CDR3aa: CSVGDRGCGNTIYF

j_gene: TRBJ2-7
abundance: once
v_gene: TRBV5-6
d_gene: TRBD2
CDR3nt: TGTGCCAGCAGCTCCATAGCGGGAGGCGTCTACGAGCAGTACTTC
CDR3aa: CASSSIAGGVYEQYF

j_gene: TRBJ2-2
abundance: NA
v_gene: TRBV18
d_gene: TRBD1
CDR3nt: TGTGCCAGCTCACAATCGGACAGGTTAACCGGGGAGCTGTTTTTT
CDR3aa: CASSQSDRLTGELFF

j_gene: TRBJ2-1
abundance: NA
v_gene: TRBV7-2
d_gene: TRBD2
CDR3nt: TGTGCCAGCAGCTTAGAGTTTCGAGCGGGAGGAAGCTCCTACAATGAGCAGTTCTTC
CDR3aa: CASSLEFRAGGSSYNEQFF

j_gene: TRBJ2-2
abundance: NA
v_gene: TRBV7-3
d_gene: TRBD2
CDR3nt: TGTGCCAGCAGCTCCCCCTGGGTGGCGGGAGGTGAGAACACCGGGGAGCTGTTTTTT
CDR3aa: CASSSPWVAGGENTGELFF

j_gene: TRBJ2-1
abundance: few
v_gene: TRBV6-1
d_gene: TRBD2
CDR3nt: TGTGCCAGCAGAGGCGGGAGGGTCAATGAGCAGTTCTTC
CDR3aa: CASRGGRVNEQFF

j_gene: TRBJ2-3
abundance: once
v_gene: TRBV29-1
d_gene: TRBD2
CDR3nt: TGCAGCGTTGAAGACGGGAGGCGGACAGATACGCAGTATTTT
CDR3aa: CSVEDGRRTDTQYF

j_gene: TRBJ1-1
abundance: NA
v_gene: TRBV2
d_gene: NA
CDR3nt: TGTGCCAGCAGTGAAGCCGGGGGGGGCCTCCCCACTGAAGCTTTCTTT
CDR3aa: CASSEAGGGLPTEAFF

j_gene: TRBJ2-7
abundance: NA
v_gene: TRBV27
d_gene: TRBD2
CDR3nt: TGTGCCAGCAGAAGACTAGCGGTCTCCTACGAGCAGTACTTC
CDR3aa: CASRRLAVSYEQYF

j_gene: TRBJ2-7
abundance: few
v_gene: TRBV12-5
d_gene: TRBD1
CDR3nt: TGTGCTAGTGGTTTGGTCCGGCAGGGGGCCTACGAGCAGTACTTC
CDR3aa: CASGLVRQGAYEQYF

j_gene: TRBJ2-7
abundance: NA
v_gene: TRBV2
d_gene: TRBD2
CDR3nt: TGTGCCAGCAGTGGGTTGTCTAGCGGGTCCGACGAGCAGTACTTC
CDR3aa: CASSGLSSGSDEQYF

j_gene: TRBJ1-5
abundance: NA
v_gene: TRBV15
d_gene: TRBD1
CDR3nt: TGTGCCACCAGCAGAGAACCTAGACAGGGAAATCAGCCCCAGCATTTT
CDR3aa: CATSREPRQGNQPQHF

j_gene: TRBJ2-2
abundance: NA
v_gene: TRBV27
d_gene: TRBD1
CDR3nt: TGTGCCAGCAGTCCCGGACAGGTTCGAAACACCGGGGAGCTGTTTTTT
CDR3aa: CASSPGQVRNTGELFF

j_gene: TRBJ2-4
abundance: few
v_gene: TRBV5-6
d_gene: NA
CDR3nt: TGTGCCAGCAGCTCGGCCCGGACAGAAAACATTCAGTACTTC
CDR3aa: CASSSARTENIQYF

j_gene: TRBJ2-7
abundance: NA
v_gene: TRBV12-5
d_gene: NA
CDR3nt: TGTGCTAGTGGTTTCCCTGCGGGTTACGGGTACTTC
CDR3aa: CASGFPAGYGYF

j_gene: TRBJ1-1
abundance: NA
v_gene: TRBV12-5
d_gene: TRBD1
CDR3nt: TGTGCTAGTGGTTTGGGGGACAGGGGTGGGACGGGGACTGAAGCTTTCTTT
CDR3aa: CASGLGDRGGTGTEAFF

j_gene: TRBJ2-1
abundance: NA
v_gene: TRBV30
d_gene: NA
CDR3nt: TGTGCCTGGATGCGTTATGATGAGCAGTTCTTC
CDR3aa: CAWMRYDEQFF

j_gene: TRBJ2-2
abundance: once
v_gene: TRBV7-9
d_gene: TRBD2
CDR3nt: TGTGCCAGCAGCTTAGTCCTAGCGGGAGGGCCCCCCGGGGAGCTGTTTTTT
CDR3aa: CASSLVLAGGPPGELFF

j_gene: TRBJ2-2
abundance: NA
v_gene: TRBV5-1
d_gene: NA
CDR3nt: TGCGCCAGCAGCGAGGCCGTTCGGGACACCGGGGAGCTGTTTTTT
CDR3aa: CASSEAVRDTGELFF

j_gene: TRBJ2-3
abundance: NA
v_gene: TRBV27
d_gene: TRBD2
CDR3nt: TGTGCCAGCAGCCATGGGCTAGCGGGAGTGGTGGGACGAAGCACAGATACGCAGTATTTT
CDR3aa: CASSHGLAGVVGRSTDTQYF

j_gene: TRBJ1-3
abundance: NA
v_gene: TRBV4-3
d_gene: NA
CDR3nt: TGCGCCGCGGGAGGGCCAGAAGGAAACACCATATATTTT
CDR3aa: CAAGGPEGNTIYF

j_gene: TRBJ2-1
abundance: NA
v_gene: TRBV27
d_gene: TRBD2
CDR3nt: TGTGCCAGCAGCAGAATTCCGGGACTAGCGGTTCCTAGCTCCTACAATGAGCAGTTCTTC
CDR3aa: CASSRIPGLAVPSSYNEQFF

j_gene: TRBJ2-7
abundance: NA
v_gene: TRBV14
d_gene: TRBD1
CDR3nt: TGTGCCAGCAGCCAAGTCGGAAGGGACAGCTCCTACGAGCAGTACTTC
CDR3aa: CASSQVGRDSSYEQYF

j_gene: TRBJ2-7
abundance: NA
v_gene: TRBV4-1
d_gene: TRBD2
CDR3nt: TGCGCCAGCAGCCAAGATGGGCCTAGCGGACTCTACGAGCAGTACTTC
CDR3aa: CASSQDGPSGLYEQYF

j_gene: TRBJ2-7
abundance: NA
v_gene: TRBV11-2
d_gene: NA
CDR3nt: TGTGCCAGCAGCTTTCGGGGACTGTCTGACGAGCAGTACTTC
CDR3aa: CASSFRGLSDEQYF

j_gene: TRBJ2-7
abundance: NA
v_gene: TRBV11-2
d_gene: NA
CDR3nt: TGTGCCAGCAGCTTAGATCGCTACGACGAGCAGTACTTC
CDR3aa: CASSLDRYDEQYF

j_gene: TRBJ1-4
abundance: NA
v_gene: TRBV6-5
d_gene: NA
CDR3nt: TGTGCCAGCAGTTACAGGGGTATAGGAACTAATGAAAAACTGTTTTTT
CDR3aa: CASSYRGIGTNEKLFF

j_gene: TRBJ2-2
abundance: once
v_gene: TRBV4-2
d_gene: NA
CDR3nt: TGTGCCAGCAGAGAGCGGGCGAACACCGGGGAGCTGTTTTTT
CDR3aa: CASRERANTGELFF

j_gene: TRBJ2-5
abundance: NA
v_gene: TRBV19
d_gene: NA
CDR3nt: TGTGCCAGTAGCCCCGGAGGGCGGAGGGGAGAGACCCAGTACTTC
CDR3aa: CASSPGGRRGETQYF

j_gene: TRBJ2-3
abundance: NA
v_gene: TRBV5-1
d_gene: NA
CDR3nt: TGCGCCAGCAGCTTGGGGCTCCCAGGGGTGACCCCCACAGATACGCAGTATTTT
CDR3aa: CASSLGLPGVTPTDTQYF

j_gene: TRBJ2-7
abundance: NA
v_gene: TRBV11-3
d_gene: NA
CDR3nt: TGTGCCAGCAGCTTAGGACAGATCGCCTCCTACGAGCAGTACTTC
CDR3aa: CASSLGQIASYEQYF

j_gene: TRBJ1-5
abundance: NA
v_gene: TRBV27
d_gene: NA
CDR3nt: TGTGCCAGCAGTCCCCACCTATATCAGCCCCAGCATTTT
CDR3aa: CASSPHLYQPQHF

j_gene: TRBJ2-1
abundance: once
v_gene: TRBV5-4
d_gene: TRBD2
CDR3nt: TGTGCCAGCAGCTTGGAACTAGCGGGATTCGGTGAGCAGTTCTTC
CDR3aa: CASSLELAGFGEQFF

j_gene: TRBJ1-1
abundance: NA
v_gene: TRBV7-9
d_gene: NA
CDR3nt: TGTGCCAGCAGCACTCGAGGGGGGGGGAACACTGAAGCTTTCTTT
CDR3aa: CASSTRGGGNTEAFF

j_gene: TRBJ1-1
abundance: NA
v_gene: TRBV28
d_gene: TRBD1
CDR3nt: TGTGCCAGCAGTTGGGAACACAGGGGAGGGAACACTGAAGCTTTCTTT
CDR3aa: CASSWEHRGGNTEAFF

j_gene: TRBJ2-5
abundance: NA
v_gene: TRBV28
d_gene: NA
CDR3nt: TGTGCCAGCAGTCTACTCTGGGAGACCCAGTACTTC
CDR3aa: CASSLLWETQYF

j_gene: TRBJ2-7
abundance: once
v_gene: TRBV14
d_gene: TRBD2
CDR3nt: TGTGCCAGCAGCCAGGACATTGGACTAGCGGTTTACGAGCAGTACTTC
CDR3aa: CASSQDIGLAVYEQYF

j_gene: TRBJ2-2
abundance: NA
v_gene: TRBV5-6
d_gene: TRBD1
CDR3nt: TGTGCCAGCAGCAACCCGGGACAGATTACCGGGGAGCTGTTTTTT
CDR3aa: CASSNPGQITGELFF

j_gene: TRBJ1-1
abundance: NA
v_gene: TRBV29-1
d_gene: NA
CDR3nt: TGCAGCGCCCAAGGACATGGGGCTGCGGCGGCTTTCTTT
CDR3aa: CSAQGHGAAAAFF

j_gene: TRBJ2-3
abundance: few
v_gene: TRBV2
d_gene: TRBD2
CDR3nt: TGTGCCAGCAGCCCGACGGGGGGTACGCAGTATTTT
CDR3aa: CASSPTGGTQYF

j_gene: TRBJ1-2
abundance: NA
v_gene: TRBV5-3
d_gene: TRBD1
CDR3nt: TGTGCCAGGACGGGGGACAGGGTGGATGGCTACACCTTC
CDR3aa: CARTGDRVDGYTF

j_gene: TRBJ2-1
abundance: NA
v_gene: TRBV5-1
d_gene: NA
CDR3nt: TGCGCCAGCAGCTTGGTGCCCCCACGGGGCTACAATGAGCAGTTCTTC
CDR3aa: CASSLVPPRGYNEQFF

j_gene: TRBJ2-3
abundance: NA
v_gene: TRBV4-3
d_gene: NA
CDR3nt: TGCGCCAGCAGCCAAGAAGATGTGCCGGCGGGGACTAGCACAGATACGCAGTATTTT
CDR3aa: CASSQEDVPAGTSTDTQYF

j_gene: TRBJ2-1
abundance: few
v_gene: TRBV7-8
d_gene: TRBD2
CDR3nt: TGTGCCAGCAGCTTAGAACTAGCGGGTGTGGGGCAGTTCTTC
CDR3aa: CASSLELAGVGQFF

j_gene: TRBJ1-4
abundance: NA
v_gene: TRBV28
d_gene: NA
CDR3nt: TGTGCCAGCATGCCAGGGTCGGCAAAACTGTTTTTT
CDR3aa: CASMPGSAKLFF

j_gene: TRBJ2-7
abundance: NA
v_gene: TRBV4-3
d_gene: NA
CDR3nt: TGCGCCAGCAGCCAAGAACGGGTTTGGGACGAGCAGTACTTC
CDR3aa: CASSQERVWDEQYF

j_gene: TRBJ2-3
abundance: few
v_gene: TRBV10-2
d_gene: TRBD2
CDR3nt: TGCGCCAGCCGGCTCCCGTCCCCCGGACTAGCGGGAGGCCCCACTAGCACAGATACGCAGTATTTT
CDR3aa: CASRLPSPGLAGGPTSTDTQYF

j_gene: TRBJ2-3
abundance: NA
v_gene: TRBV30
d_gene: TRBD2
CDR3nt: TGTGCCTGGAAAAGGCGGGAGGGTGCAGATACGCAGTATTTT
CDR3aa: CAWKRREGADTQYF

j_gene: TRBJ2-7
abundance: NA
v_gene: TRBV7-2
d_gene: TRBD2
CDR3nt: TGTGCCAGCAGCTTAGTAGGTAGCGGGAGGCCGGGGTCCTACGAGCAGTACTTC
CDR3aa: CASSLVGSGRPGSYEQYF

j_gene: TRBJ2-7
abundance: NA
v_gene: TRBV5-1
d_gene: TRBD1
CDR3nt: TGCGCCAGCAGCAAGGGACAGGGGTTCTACGAGCAGTACTTC
CDR3aa: CASSKGQGFYEQYF